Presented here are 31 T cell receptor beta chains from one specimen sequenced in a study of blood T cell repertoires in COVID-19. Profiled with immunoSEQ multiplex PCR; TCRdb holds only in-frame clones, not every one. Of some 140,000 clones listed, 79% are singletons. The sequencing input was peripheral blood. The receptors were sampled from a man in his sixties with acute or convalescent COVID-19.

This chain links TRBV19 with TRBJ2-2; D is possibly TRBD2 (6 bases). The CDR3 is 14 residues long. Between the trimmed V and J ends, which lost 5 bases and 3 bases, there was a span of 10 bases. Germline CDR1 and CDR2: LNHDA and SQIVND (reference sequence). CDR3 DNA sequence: TGTGCCAGTAGTCTCGGGAGTCACACCGGGGAGCTGTTTTTT. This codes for CASSLGSHTGELFF.

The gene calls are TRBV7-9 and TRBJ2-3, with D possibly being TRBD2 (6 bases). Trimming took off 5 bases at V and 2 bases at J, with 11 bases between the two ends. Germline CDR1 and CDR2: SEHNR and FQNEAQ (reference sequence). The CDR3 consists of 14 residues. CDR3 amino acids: CASSLGTYTDTQYF. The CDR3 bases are TGTGCCAGCAGCCTCGGGACTTACACAGATACGCAGTATTTT.

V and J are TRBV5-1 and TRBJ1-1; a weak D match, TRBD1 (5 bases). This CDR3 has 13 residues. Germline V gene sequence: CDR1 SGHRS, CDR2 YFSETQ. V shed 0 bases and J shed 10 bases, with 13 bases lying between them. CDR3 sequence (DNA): TGCGCCAGCAGCTTGGCCCTGGACGGGGGAGCTTTCTTT. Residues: CASSLALDGGAFF.

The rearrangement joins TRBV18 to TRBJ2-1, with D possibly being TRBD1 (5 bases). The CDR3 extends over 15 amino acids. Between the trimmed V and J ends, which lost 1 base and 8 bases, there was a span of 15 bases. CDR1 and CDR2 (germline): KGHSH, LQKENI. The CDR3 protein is CASSPRQTGTDEQFF. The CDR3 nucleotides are TGTGCCAGCTCACCACGACAAACAGGCACGGATGAGCAGTTCTTC.

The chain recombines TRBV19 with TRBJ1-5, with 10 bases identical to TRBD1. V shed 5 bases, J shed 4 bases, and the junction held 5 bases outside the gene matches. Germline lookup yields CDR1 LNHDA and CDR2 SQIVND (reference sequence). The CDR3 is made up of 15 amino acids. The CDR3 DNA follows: TGTGCCAGTAGTCCCCGGGGACAGGGGAATCAGCCCCAGCATTTT. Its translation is CASSPRGQGNQPQHF.

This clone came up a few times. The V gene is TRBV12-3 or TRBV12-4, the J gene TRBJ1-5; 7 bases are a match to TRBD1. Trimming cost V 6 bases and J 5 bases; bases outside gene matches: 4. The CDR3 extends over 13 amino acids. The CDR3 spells CASRLTGYQPQHF. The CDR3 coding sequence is TGTGCCAGCAGACTGACAGGGTATCAGCCCCAGCATTTT.

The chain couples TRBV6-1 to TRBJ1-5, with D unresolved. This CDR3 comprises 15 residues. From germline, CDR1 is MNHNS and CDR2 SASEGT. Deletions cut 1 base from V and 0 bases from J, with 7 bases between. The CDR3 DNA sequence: TGTGCCAGCAGTGAAGGGCCAGATAGCAATCAGCCCCAGCATTTT. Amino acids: CASSEGPDSNQPQHF.

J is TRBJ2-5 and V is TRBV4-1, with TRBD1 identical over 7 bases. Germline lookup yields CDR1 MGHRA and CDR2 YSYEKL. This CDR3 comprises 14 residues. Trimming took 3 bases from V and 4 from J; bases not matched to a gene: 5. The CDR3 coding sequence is TGCGCCAGCAGCCACCAGGGGGAAGGAGAGACCCAGTACTTC. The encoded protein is CASSHQGEGETQYF.

DNA for the CDR3: TGCGCCAGCAGCTCGGGACACGATAATTCACCCCTCCACTTT. Its protein is CASSSGHDNSPLHF. The chain links TRBV5-1 to TRBJ1-6; tentatively, D is TRBD1 (6 bases). The V end was cut by 3 bases, the J end by 5 bases, with 9 bases between. Germline lookup yields CDR1 SGHRS and CDR2 YFSETQ. The CDR3 runs to 14 residues.

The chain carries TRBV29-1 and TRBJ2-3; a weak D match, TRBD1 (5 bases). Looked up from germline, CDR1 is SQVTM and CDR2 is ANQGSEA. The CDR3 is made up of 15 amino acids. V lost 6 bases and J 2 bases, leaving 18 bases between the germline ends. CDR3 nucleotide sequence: TGCAGCGTCGATGATCACAGGCGTTACACAGATACGCAGTATTTT. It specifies CSVDDHRRYTDTQYF.

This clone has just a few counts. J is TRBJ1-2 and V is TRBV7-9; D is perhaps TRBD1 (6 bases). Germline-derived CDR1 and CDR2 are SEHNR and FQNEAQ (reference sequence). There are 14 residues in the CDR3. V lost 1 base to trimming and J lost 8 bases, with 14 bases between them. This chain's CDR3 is CASSLVGRGGGYTF. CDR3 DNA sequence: TGTGCCAGCAGCTTAGTAGGCAGGGGTGGAGGCTACACCTTC.

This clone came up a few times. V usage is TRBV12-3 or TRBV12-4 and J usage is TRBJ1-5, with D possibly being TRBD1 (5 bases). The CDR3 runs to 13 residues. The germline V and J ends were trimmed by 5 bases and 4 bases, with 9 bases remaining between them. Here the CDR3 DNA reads TGTGCCAGCAGTCCTCAGGGAAATCAGCCCCAGCATTTT. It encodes CASSPQGNQPQHF.

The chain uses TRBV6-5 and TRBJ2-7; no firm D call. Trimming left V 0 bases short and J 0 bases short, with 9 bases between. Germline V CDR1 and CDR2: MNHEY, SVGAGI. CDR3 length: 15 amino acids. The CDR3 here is CASSYSHRSSYEQYF. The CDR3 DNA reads TGTGCCAGCAGTTACTCACACCGGAGCTCCTACGAGCAGTACTTC.

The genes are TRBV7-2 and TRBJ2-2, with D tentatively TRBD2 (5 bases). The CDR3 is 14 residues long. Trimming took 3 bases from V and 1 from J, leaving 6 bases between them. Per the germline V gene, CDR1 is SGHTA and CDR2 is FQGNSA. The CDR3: CASSLGENTGELFF. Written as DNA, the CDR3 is TGTGCCAGCAGCTTGGGAGAGAACACCGGGGAGCTGTTTTTT.

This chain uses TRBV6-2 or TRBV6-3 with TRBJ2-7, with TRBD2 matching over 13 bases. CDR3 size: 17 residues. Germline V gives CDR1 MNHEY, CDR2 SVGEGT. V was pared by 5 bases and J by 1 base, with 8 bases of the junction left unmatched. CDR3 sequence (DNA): TGTGCCAGCAGTACCTTCGGACTAGCGGGAGATTCCTACGAGCAGTACTTC. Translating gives CASSTFGLAGDSYEQYF.

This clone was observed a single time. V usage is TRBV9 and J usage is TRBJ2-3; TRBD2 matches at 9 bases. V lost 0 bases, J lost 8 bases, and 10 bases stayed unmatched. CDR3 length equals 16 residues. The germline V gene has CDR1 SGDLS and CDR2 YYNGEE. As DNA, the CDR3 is TGTGCCAGCAGCGTAGCTACGCGGGGGGGCGCGGGTACGCAGTATTTT. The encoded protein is CASSVATRGGAGTQYF.

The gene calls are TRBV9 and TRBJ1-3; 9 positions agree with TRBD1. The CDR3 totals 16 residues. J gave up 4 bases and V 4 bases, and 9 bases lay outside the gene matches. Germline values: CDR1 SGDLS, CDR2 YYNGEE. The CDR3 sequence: CASSSRQGGSGNTIYF. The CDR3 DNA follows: TGTGCCAGCAGCTCCCGACAGGGGGGCTCCGGAAACACCATATATTTT.

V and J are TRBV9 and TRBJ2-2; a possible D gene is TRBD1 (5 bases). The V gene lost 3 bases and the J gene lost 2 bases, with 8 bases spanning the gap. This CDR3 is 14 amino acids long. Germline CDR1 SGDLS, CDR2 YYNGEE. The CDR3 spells CASSEGLNTGELFF. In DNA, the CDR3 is TGTGCCAGCAGCGAGGGGCTTAACACCGGGGAGCTGTTTTTT.

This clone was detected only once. This CDR3 is CASRAGDQPQHF. The CDR3 DNA reads as TGTGCCAGTAGAGCAGGGGATCAGCCCCAGCATTTT. V gene TRBV19 combines with J gene TRBJ1-5; TRBD1 might be the D (6 bases). The V gene's germline CDR1 is LNHDA and CDR2 SQIVND (reference sequence). V lost 6 bases and J 5 bases, leaving 8 bases between the germline ends. The CDR3 runs 12 residues.

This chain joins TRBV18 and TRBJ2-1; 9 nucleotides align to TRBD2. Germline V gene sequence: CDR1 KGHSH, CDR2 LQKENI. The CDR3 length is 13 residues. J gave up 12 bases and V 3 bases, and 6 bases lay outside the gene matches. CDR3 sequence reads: CASSPRRAGGQFF. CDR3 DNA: TGTGCCAGCTCACCGCGGCGAGCGGGAGGGCAGTTCTTC.

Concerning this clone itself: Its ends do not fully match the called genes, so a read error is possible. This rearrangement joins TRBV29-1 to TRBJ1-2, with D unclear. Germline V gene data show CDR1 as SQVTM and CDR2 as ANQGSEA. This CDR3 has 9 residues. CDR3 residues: CSVELGGLF. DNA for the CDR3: TGCAGCGTTGAACTTGGAGGTCTCTTC.

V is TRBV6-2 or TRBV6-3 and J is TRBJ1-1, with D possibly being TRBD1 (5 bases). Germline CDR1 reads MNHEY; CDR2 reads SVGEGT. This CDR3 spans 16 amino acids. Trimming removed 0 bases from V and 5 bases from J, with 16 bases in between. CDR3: CASSYSGGRVATEAFF. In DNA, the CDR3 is TGTGCCAGCAGTTACTCGGGGGGGAGGGTCGCTACTGAAGCTTTCTTT.

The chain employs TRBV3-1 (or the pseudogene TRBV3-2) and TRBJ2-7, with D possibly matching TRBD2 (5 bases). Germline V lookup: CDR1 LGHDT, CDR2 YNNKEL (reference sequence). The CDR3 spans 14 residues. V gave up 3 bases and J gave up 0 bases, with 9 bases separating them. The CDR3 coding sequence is TGTGCCAGCAGCCAGAGAGGGATCTCCTACGAGCAGTACTTC. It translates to CASSQRGISYEQYF.

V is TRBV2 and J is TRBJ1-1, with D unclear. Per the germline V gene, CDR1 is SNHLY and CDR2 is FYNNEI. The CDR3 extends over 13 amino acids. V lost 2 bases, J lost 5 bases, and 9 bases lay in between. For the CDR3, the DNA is TGTGCCAGCAGTGAACTAGGGAGGACTGAAGCTTTCTTT. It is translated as CASSELGRTEAFF. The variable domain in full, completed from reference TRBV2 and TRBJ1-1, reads EPEVTQTPSHQVTQMGQEVILRCVPISNHLYFYWYRQILGQKVEFLVSFYNNEISEKSEIFDDQFSVERPDGSNFTLKIRSTKLEDSAMYFCASSELGRTEAFFGQGTRLTVV.

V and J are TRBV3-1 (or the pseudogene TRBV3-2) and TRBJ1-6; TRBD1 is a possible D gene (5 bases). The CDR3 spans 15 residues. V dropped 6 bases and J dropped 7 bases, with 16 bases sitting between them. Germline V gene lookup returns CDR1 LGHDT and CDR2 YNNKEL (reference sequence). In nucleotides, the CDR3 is TGTGCCAGCAGTATGGGACTCCTAGAGAATTCACCCCTCCACTTT. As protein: CASSMGLLENSPLHF.

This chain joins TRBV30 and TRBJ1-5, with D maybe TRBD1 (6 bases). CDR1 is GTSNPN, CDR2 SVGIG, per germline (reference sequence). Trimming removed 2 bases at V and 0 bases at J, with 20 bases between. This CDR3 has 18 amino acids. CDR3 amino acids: CAWSHGLLRQVSNQPQHF. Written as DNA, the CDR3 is TGTGCCTGGAGTCACGGGCTGTTACGACAGGTTAGCAATCAGCCCCAGCATTTT.

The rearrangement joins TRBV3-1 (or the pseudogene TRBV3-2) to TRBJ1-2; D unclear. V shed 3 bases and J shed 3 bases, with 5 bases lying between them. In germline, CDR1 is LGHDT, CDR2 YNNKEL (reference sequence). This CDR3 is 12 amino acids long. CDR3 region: CASSQGDYGYTF. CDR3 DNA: TGTGCCAGCAGCCAGGGCGACTATGGCTACACCTTC.

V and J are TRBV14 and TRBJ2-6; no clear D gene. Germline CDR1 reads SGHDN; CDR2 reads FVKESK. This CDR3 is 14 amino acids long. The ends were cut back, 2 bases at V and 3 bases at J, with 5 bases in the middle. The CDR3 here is CASSQTGGANVLTF. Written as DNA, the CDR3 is TGTGCCAGCAGCCAAACGGGTGGGGCCAACGTCCTGACTTTC.

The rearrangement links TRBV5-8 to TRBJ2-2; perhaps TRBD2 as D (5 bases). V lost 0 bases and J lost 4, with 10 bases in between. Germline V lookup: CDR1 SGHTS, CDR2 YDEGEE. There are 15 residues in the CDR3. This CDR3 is CASSLVSGFTGELFF. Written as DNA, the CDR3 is TGTGCCAGCAGCTTGGTCAGCGGCTTCACCGGGGAGCTGTTTTTT.

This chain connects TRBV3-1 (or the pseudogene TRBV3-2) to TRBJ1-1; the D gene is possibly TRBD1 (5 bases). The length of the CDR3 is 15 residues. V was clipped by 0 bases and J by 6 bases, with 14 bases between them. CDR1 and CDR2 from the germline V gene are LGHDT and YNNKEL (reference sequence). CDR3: CASSQEGIRGSEAFF. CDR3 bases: TGTGCCAGCAGCCAAGAAGGGATCCGGGGGTCTGAAGCTTTCTTT.

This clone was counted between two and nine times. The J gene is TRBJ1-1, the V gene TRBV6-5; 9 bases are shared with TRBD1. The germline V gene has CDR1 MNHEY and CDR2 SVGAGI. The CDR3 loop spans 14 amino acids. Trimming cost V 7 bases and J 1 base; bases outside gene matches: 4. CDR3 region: CASIQTGGNTEAFF. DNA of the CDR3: TGTGCCAGCATCCAGACAGGGGGGAACACTGAAGCTTTCTTT.